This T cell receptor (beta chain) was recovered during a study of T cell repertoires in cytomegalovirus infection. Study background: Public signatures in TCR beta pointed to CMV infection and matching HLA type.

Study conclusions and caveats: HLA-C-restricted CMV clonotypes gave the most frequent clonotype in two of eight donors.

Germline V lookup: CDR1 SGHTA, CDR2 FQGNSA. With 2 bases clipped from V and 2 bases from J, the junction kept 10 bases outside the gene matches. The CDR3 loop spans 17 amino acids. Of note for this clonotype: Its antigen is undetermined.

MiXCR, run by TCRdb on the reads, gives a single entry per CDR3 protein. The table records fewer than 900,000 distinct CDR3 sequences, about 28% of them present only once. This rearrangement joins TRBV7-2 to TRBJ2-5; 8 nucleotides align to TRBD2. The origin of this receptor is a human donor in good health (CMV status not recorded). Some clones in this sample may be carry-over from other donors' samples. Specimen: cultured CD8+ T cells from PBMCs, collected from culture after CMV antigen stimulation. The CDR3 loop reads CTSSLNSGGGWQETQYF. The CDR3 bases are TGTACCAGCAGCTTAAACTCCGGCGGGGGGTGGCAAGAGACCCAGTACTTC.